One TCR beta chain is described in this entry. These data originate in a study of blood T cell repertoires in COVID-19. The protocol was immunoSEQ multiplex PCR, while the TCRdb copy is restricted to in-frame clones and leaves out a portion. The sample shows 100,000 to 150,000 clones, 85% to 90% of them seen only once. CDR3 length: 15 amino acids. Germline V gene lookup returns CDR1 MNHEY and CDR2 SVGEGT. Trimming at V came to 0 bases and at J to 2 bases, leaving 4 bases not matched to a gene. The chain uses TRBV6-2 or TRBV6-3 and TRBJ2-7; 7 nucleotides match TRBD1. Sequenced sample: peripheral blood. This receptor was identified in a woman aged 80 or over with COVID-19, enrolled during active disease. The CDR3 sequence: CASSYSDRSTYEQYF. CDR3 bases: TGTGCCAGCAGTTACTCGGACAGGAGCACCTACGAGCAGTACTTC.